Listed below are T cell receptor beta chains from one sample, sequenced in a study of T-cell memory formation after mild COVID-19. TCRdb reprocessed the 5' RACE reads via MiXCR and lists one record per CDR3 protein. The sample has around 410,000 distinct CDR3 sequences, under 25% seen once. Sequenced material: PBMCs or a T cell subset sorted from them (not recorded which). Source of these receptors: an adult woman who had mild COVID-19 (a few samples of this study predate the infection). Cell type and time point are not known. The conserved cysteine and the conserved F or W are not part of the CDR3 here.

j_gene: TRBJ2-7; v_gene: TRBV29-1; CDR3aa: SVGQNEQY
j_gene: TRBJ1-5; v_gene: TRBV5-5; CDR3aa: ASSLQDLQPQH
j_gene: TRBJ2-2; v_gene: TRBV4-2; CDR3aa: ASSQVTGAGGNTGELF
j_gene: TRBJ2-2; v_gene: TRBV5-6; CDR3aa: ASSWGSTRDTGELF
j_gene: TRBJ2-7; v_gene: TRBV20-1; CDR3aa: SARGPLTGYEQY
j_gene: TRBJ2-1; v_gene: TRBV7-2; CDR3aa: ASSLGATEQF
j_gene: TRBJ2-1; v_gene: TRBV14; CDR3aa: ASSQSRGNEQF
j_gene: TRBJ2-3; v_gene: TRBV5-4; CDR3aa: ASSLPYAYTQY
j_gene: TRBJ2-7; v_gene: TRBV6-2/TRBV6-3; CDR3aa: ASSLWTPRGGYEQY
j_gene: TRBJ1-1; v_gene: TRBV10-3; CDR3aa: AISEGTGGEGAF
j_gene: TRBJ1-2; v_gene: TRBV6-2/TRBV6-3; CDR3aa: ASTPLLYSGTDYGYT
j_gene: TRBJ1-1; v_gene: TRBV12-3/TRBV12-4; CDR3aa: ASVAGRRNTEAF
j_gene: TRBJ2-7; v_gene: TRBV30; CDR3aa: AWRVQRASYEQY
j_gene: TRBJ2-7; v_gene: TRBV12-3/TRBV12-4; CDR3aa: ASSSPTGNRYEQY
j_gene: TRBJ2-2; v_gene: TRBV5-1; CDR3aa: ASSVINTGELF
j_gene: TRBJ2-7; v_gene: TRBV4-1; CDR3aa: ASSQEKGEMDEQY
j_gene: TRBJ2-6; v_gene: TRBV12-3/TRBV12-4; CDR3aa: ASSSGTPGQGASGANVLT
j_gene: TRBJ2-5; v_gene: TRBV4-1; CDR3aa: ASSPTNLGAQY
j_gene: TRBJ2-7; v_gene: TRBV29-1; CDR3aa: SVEGQTDSSYEQY
j_gene: TRBJ2-7; v_gene: TRBV5-4; CDR3aa: ASSPMTGAYEQY